This is a list of T cell receptor beta chains from one sample in a study of blood T cell repertoires in COVID-19. Here immunoSEQ multiplex PCR was the method, and the copy in TCRdb shows in-frame clones only, minus some. In the table there are over 55,000 clones, 80% to 85% of which are singletons. Sequencing was performed on peripheral blood. Receptor source: a man aged 45-65 years with active COVID-19. Each CDR3 is given with its conserved first and last residue.

TRBJ2-5 | TRBV6-6 | CASSRDRTSGRASMAQYF
TRBJ2-7 | TRBV3-1/TRBV3-2 | CASSPLGGNEQYF
TRBJ1-1 | TRBV27 | CASSSGQGRMNTEAFF
TRBJ1-1 | TRBV25-1 | CASSVAGQLGNTEAFF
TRBJ1-1 | TRBV30 | CAWSVIPRAFF
TRBJ2-1 | TRBV2 | CATSRRTSENNEQFF
TRBJ1-2 | TRBV12-3/TRBV12-4 | CASSPRTGSGYTF
TRBJ1-1 | TRBV30 | CAWTPGGGLNTEAFF
TRBJ2-1 | TRBV21-1 | CASRTSGSSYNEQFF
TRBJ1-5 | TRBV19 | CASSIDRVQPQHF
TRBJ2-5 | TRBV10-3 | CAISRGQQETQYF
TRBJ2-7 | TRBV6-5 | CASNGRRVYEQYF
TRBJ2-7 | TRBV28 | CASRSGTRSYEQYF
TRBJ1-4 | TRBV5-5 | CASSPGDRLNEKLFF
TRBJ2-1 | TRBV9 | CASKGGGPSYNEQFF
TRBJ1-5 | TRBV27 | CASSRTGPQPQHF
TRBJ2-1 | TRBV4-3 | CASSQDLPGGYDHEQFF
TRBJ2-7 | TRBV13 | CASSPSRGREQYF